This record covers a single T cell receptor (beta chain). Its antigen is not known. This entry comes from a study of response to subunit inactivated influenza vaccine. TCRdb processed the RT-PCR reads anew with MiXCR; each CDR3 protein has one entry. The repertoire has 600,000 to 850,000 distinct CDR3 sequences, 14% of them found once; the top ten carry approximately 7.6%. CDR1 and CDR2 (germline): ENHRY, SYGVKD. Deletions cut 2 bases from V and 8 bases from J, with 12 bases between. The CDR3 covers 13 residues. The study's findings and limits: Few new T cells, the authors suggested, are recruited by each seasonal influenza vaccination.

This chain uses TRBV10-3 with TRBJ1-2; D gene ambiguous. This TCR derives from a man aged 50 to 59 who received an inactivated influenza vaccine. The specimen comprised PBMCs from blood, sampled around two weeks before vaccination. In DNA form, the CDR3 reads TGTGCCATCAGTGAGCGACAACAAGAGGGCTACACCTTC. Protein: CAISERQQEGYTF.